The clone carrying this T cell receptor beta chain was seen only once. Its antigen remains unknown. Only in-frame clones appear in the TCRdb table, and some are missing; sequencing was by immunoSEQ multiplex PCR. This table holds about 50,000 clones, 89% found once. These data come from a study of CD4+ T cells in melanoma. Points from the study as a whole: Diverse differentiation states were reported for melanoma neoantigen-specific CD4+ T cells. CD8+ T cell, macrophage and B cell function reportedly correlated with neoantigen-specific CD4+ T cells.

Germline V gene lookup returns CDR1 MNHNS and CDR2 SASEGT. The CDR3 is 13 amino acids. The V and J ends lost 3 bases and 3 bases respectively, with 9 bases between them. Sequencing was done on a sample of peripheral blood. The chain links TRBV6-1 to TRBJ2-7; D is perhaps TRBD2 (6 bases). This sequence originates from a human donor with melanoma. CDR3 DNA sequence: TGTGCCAGCAGTGATGTCGGGGGCTACGAGCAGTACTTC. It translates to CASSDVGGYEQYF.